The entry that follows covers one TCR beta chain sequence. This sample was taken from a study of cytomegalovirus exposure and HLA in healthy donors. V was pared by 5 bases and J by 3 bases, with 14 bases between. The CDR3 has 14 residues. Germline values: CDR1 SGHVS, CDR2 FQNEAQ. Produced via immunoSEQ multiplex PCR; TCRdb's table is partial and in-frame only. The table lists tens of thousands of clones, about 95% of them singletons. Sequencing was carried out using PBMCs. This chain uses TRBV7-8 with TRBJ2-7, with a possible D match to TRBD1 (7 bases). The sequence was collected from a man in his late teens or twenties in good health and CMV-seropositive. The CDR3 sequence: CASSPRGDSYEQYF. The DNA for the CDR3 is TGTGCCAGCAGCCCTAGGGGGGACAGCTACGAGCAGTACTTC.